Following are 29 T cell receptor beta chains from one sample sequenced in a study of blood T cell repertoires in COVID-19. Data came from immunoSEQ multiplex PCR; TCRdb stores just in-frame clones and leaves some out. The table shows tens of thousands of clones, with approximately 88% occurring only once. The specimen was peripheral blood. These receptors came from a human donor with active COVID-19. The donor label of this sample is uncertain.

This chain uses TRBV7-3 with TRBJ2-3, with TRBD2 matching 8 bases. From germline, CDR1 is SGHTA and CDR2 FQGTGA. With 6 bases clipped from V and 2 bases from J, the junction kept 4 bases outside the gene matches. The CDR3 totals 14 residues. The CDR3 loop is CASRRSGNTDTQYF. The CDR3 DNA is TGTGCCAGCAGGCGTAGCGGGAACACAGATACGCAGTATTTT.

The chain recombines TRBV5-1 with TRBJ2-2, with D perhaps matching TRBD2 (6 bases). The CDR3 extends over 16 amino acids. Germline lookup yields CDR1 SGHRS and CDR2 YFSETQ. Trimming left V 2 bases short and J 1 base short, with 12 bases between. The CDR3 coding sequence is TGCGCCAGCAGCTTTCGACTAGTCCTGAACACCGGGGAGCTGTTTTTT. It is translated as CASSFRLVLNTGELFF.

The chain couples TRBV24-1 to TRBJ2-1; TRBD2 is a possible D gene (6 bases). The germline CDR1 and CDR2 sequences are KGHDR and SFDVKD. This CDR3 spans 13 amino acids. Trimming pared 5 bases from V and 10 bases from J, leaving 14 bases between. Written as DNA, the CDR3 is TGTGCCACCAGTGCCCAGCCCGGGGGAGAGCAGTTCTTC. Protein: CATSAQPGGEQFF.

CDR3 in amino acids: CASSQQGQPSTGELFF. As DNA, the CDR3 is TGCGCCAGCAGTCAACAGGGACAGCCAAGCACCGGGGAGCTGTTTTTT. The chain links TRBV23-1 to TRBJ2-2; TRBD1 matches at 7 bases. TRBV23-1 is reported as an ORF; its role is uncertain. V shed 2 bases, J shed 4 bases, and the junction held 7 bases outside the gene matches. The CDR3 totals 16 residues.

The rearrangement uses TRBV11-2 and TRBJ2-7, with 8 bases matching TRBD1. The CDR3 spans 13 residues. The germline V gene has CDR1 SGHAT and CDR2 FQNNGV. The junction had 4 bases not matched to a gene; V was cut back by 4 bases and J by 5 bases. CDR3 bases: TGTGCCAGCAGCTCGGACAGGGCGGACGAGCAGTACTTC. Translation: CASSSDRADEQYF. Full variable domain (outside the CDR3, taken from reference TRBV11-2 and TRBJ2-7): EAGVAQSPRYKIIEKRQSVAFWCNPISGHATLYWYQQILGQGPKLLIQFQNNGVVDDSQLPKDRFSAERLKGVDSTLKIQPAKLEDSAVYLCASSSDRADEQYFGPGTRLTVT.

This rearrangement joins TRBV7-2 to TRBJ2-1, with D perhaps matching TRBD1 (6 bases). The V gene's germline CDR1 is SGHTA and CDR2 FQGNSA. The CDR3 runs to 16 residues. V was clipped by 5 bases and J by 9 bases, with 23 bases between them. In DNA, the CDR3 is TGTGCCAGCAGCGATATAGGGTCGACGGCCAGGGGTGAGCAGTTCTTC. Amino acid sequence: CASSDIGSTARGEQFF.

The J gene is TRBJ2-3, the V gene TRBV24-1; D may be TRBD1 (6 bases). V was shortened by 3 bases and J by 4 bases, with 16 bases between the two germline ends. This CDR3 is 16 amino acids long. The germline V gene encodes CDR1 KGHDR and CDR2 SFDVKD. The CDR3 spells CATSDARTVFSDTQYF. CDR3 coding DNA: TGTGCCACCAGTGATGCCCGGACAGTTTTCTCAGATACGCAGTATTTT.

V usage is TRBV28 and J usage is TRBJ1-3; unclear D gene. V lost 5 bases, J lost 1 base, and 6 bases lay in between. The CDR3 has 13 residues. Germline lookup yields CDR1 MDHEN and CDR2 SYDVKM. The CDR3 DNA is TGTGCCAGCAGTCTTCTATCTGGAAACACCATATATTTT. Translated, it gives CASSLLSGNTIYF.

This chain uses TRBV7-8 with TRBJ2-1; TRBD1 aligns across 7 bases. CDR1 and CDR2 (germline): SGHVS, FQNEAQ. The CDR3 consists of 13 residues. V shed 5 bases and J 15 bases; nucleotides not matched to a gene: 13. The CDR3 is CASSPGTAQRLFF. CDR3 nucleotides: TGTGCCAGCAGCCCAGGGACAGCCCAAAGACTGTTCTTC.

This clone has just one count. The V gene is TRBV19, the J gene TRBJ2-1, with a possible D match to TRBD2 (6 bases). The CDR3 spans 13 residues. Germline CDR1 and CDR2: LNHDA and SQIVND (reference sequence). Trimming shortened V by 11 bases and J by 3 bases, and 14 bases separated the two germline ends. The CDR3 nucleotides read TGTGCCGGCCGGGACTGGTGCTACAATGAGCAGTTCTTC. Translation gives CAGRDWCYNEQFF. The complete variable domain, with remaining parts taken from reference TRBV19 and TRBJ2-1, reads DGGITQSPKYLFRKEGQNVTLSCEQNLNHDAMYWYRQDPGQGLRLIYYSQIVNDFQKGDIAEGYSVSREKKESFPLTVTSAQKNPTAFYLCAGRDWCYNEQFFGPGTRLTVL.

This chain uses TRBV29-1 with TRBJ1-2; 8 nucleotides line up with TRBD1. Trimming took 4 bases from V and 5 from J; bases not matched to a gene: 3. CDR3 size: 12 residues. Per germline, CDR1 SQVTM and CDR2 ANQGSEA. The CDR3 coding sequence is TGCAGCGTTGCCAGGGGGCTTTATGGCTACACCTTC. It yields the protein CSVARGLYGYTF.

This chain uses TRBV30 with TRBJ2-5, with TRBD1 matching over 10 bases. This CDR3 has 19 amino acids. V was pared by 0 bases and J by 3 bases, with 16 bases of the junction left unmatched. The germline CDR1 and CDR2 sequences are GTSNPN and SVGIG (reference sequence). CDR3 DNA sequence: TGTGCCTGGAGTGTACGGGACAGGGGCCAACCCATATCAAAAGAGACCCAGTACTTC. This translates into CAWSVRDRGQPISKETQYF.

V and J are TRBV3-1 (or the pseudogene TRBV3-2) and TRBJ2-5; 9 nucleotides match TRBD2. Losses at the gene ends were 1 base for V and 5 bases for J; bases not matched to a gene: 8. CDR1 and CDR2 (germline): LGHDT, YNNKEL (reference sequence). The CDR3 loop spans 16 amino acids. The CDR3 is CASSQVAGGLGETQYF. CDR3 DNA sequence: TGTGCCAGCAGCCAAGTGGCGGGAGGGCTAGGGGAGACCCAGTACTTC.

The rearrangement joins TRBV28 to TRBJ2-1; tentatively, D is TRBD2 (6 bases). The V gene lost 3 bases and the J gene lost 6 bases, with 9 bases spanning the gap. The CDR3 has 13 amino acids. The germline V gene encodes CDR1 MDHEN and CDR2 SYDVKM. The DNA for the CDR3 is TGTGCCAGCAGTTTCGGGGGAACCAATGAGCAGTTCTTC. Translated, it gives CASSFGGTNEQFF.

V is TRBV6-6 and J is TRBJ1-4; D unclear. This CDR3 is built from 13 residues. V was cut by 2 bases and J by 7 bases, with 8 bases left in between. CDR1 and CDR2 from the germline V gene are MNHNY and SVGAGI (reference sequence). The CDR3 coding sequence is TGTGCCAGCAGTTACCGGGGAGGTGAAAAACTGTTTTTT. Amino acid sequence: CASSYRGGEKLFF.

This rearrangement joins TRBV24-1 to TRBJ2-1, with TRBD2 identical over 8 bases. Germline loops: CDR1 KGHDR, CDR2 SFDVKD. The CDR3 spans 15 residues. After removal of 4 bases from V and 3 bases from J, the junction contained 4 bases not matched to a gene. DNA of the CDR3: TGTGCCACCAGTGACTTTAGCGGGAACTACAATGAGCAGTTCTTC. It encodes CATSDFSGNYNEQFF.

V and J are TRBV10-1 and TRBJ2-7; D not certain. Trimming stripped 0 bases from V and 3 bases from J, with 9 bases between. CDR1 WNHNN and CDR2 SYGVQD come from the germline V gene (reference sequence). CDR3 length: 14 amino acids. DNA of the CDR3: TGCGCCAGCAGTGAGTCAAGACTGCGCTACGAGCAGTACTTC. Translating gives CASSESRLRYEQYF.

The chain is built from TRBV24-1 and TRBJ2-2; D is uncertain. CDR1 is KGHDR, CDR2 SFDVKD, per germline. The CDR3 extends over 12 amino acids. Trimming left V 7 bases short and J 6 bases short, with 8 bases between. The CDR3 DNA reads as TGTGCCACCAGCTTGGGCCCCGGGGAGCTGTTTTTT. Protein: CATSLGPGELFF.

The rearrangement joins TRBV30 to TRBJ2-3; 8 bases align to TRBD1. The ends lost 2 bases at V and 6 bases at J; junction bases unmatched: 7. CDR3 length equals 14 residues. Per germline, CDR1 GTSNPN and CDR2 SVGIG (reference sequence). CDR3 amino acids: CAWSTGGRRDTQYF. Written as DNA, the CDR3 is TGTGCCTGGAGTACAGGGGGTCGTAGGGATACGCAGTATTTT.

This clone was picked up one time. The V and J genes are TRBV4-3 and TRBJ2-1; TRBD2 agrees at 10 bases. Losses at the gene ends were 0 bases for V and 3 bases for J; bases not matched to a gene: 11. There are 19 residues in the CDR3. The V gene's germline CDR1 is LGHNA and CDR2 YSLEER. The CDR3: CASSQDWNPGLANYNEQFF. CDR3 DNA: TGCGCCAGCAGCCAAGATTGGAACCCGGGACTAGCGAACTACAATGAGCAGTTCTTC.

For this clone: This sample also contains other DNA sequences that code for the same CDR3. The chain joins TRBV10-2 to TRBJ1-5; no definite D call. V was pared by 0 bases and J by 4 bases, with 7 bases between. The CDR3 length is 14 residues. The V gene's germline CDR1 is WSHSY and CDR2 SAAADI. The CDR3 nucleotides read TGCGCCAGCAGTGAGTCTGGAGTAAATCAGCCCCAGCATTTT. Translation: CASSESGVNQPQHF.

The chain combines TRBV24-1 with TRBJ1-2; D perhaps matches TRBD1 (6 bases). CDR3 size: 16 residues. Germline values: CDR1 KGHDR, CDR2 SFDVKD. V was trimmed by 5 bases and J by 4 bases, leaving 19 bases between them. CDR3 amino acids: CATSAWVRGRGYGYTF. CDR3 DNA sequence: TGTGCCACCAGTGCCTGGGTCAGGGGCCGTGGCTATGGCTACACCTTC.

This clone was seen only a few times. The chain employs TRBV9 and TRBJ2-5; TRBD2 might be the D (5 bases). V lost 2 bases, J lost 4 bases, and 9 bases lay in between. CDR1 and CDR2 (germline): SGDLS, YYNGEE. This CDR3 contains 13 residues. CDR3 bases: TGTGCCAGCAGCGTCCGGGAAAGAGAGACCCAGTACTTC. Translated: CASSVRERETQYF.

CDR3 sequence: CASSSYFGYTF. Written as DNA, the CDR3 is TGTGCCAGCAGTTCCTATTTCGGCTACACCTTC. The V and J genes are TRBV28 and TRBJ1-2, with D unresolved. The CDR3 loop spans 11 amino acids. V was clipped by 4 bases and J by 8 bases, with 8 bases between them. CDR1 MDHEN and CDR2 SYDVKM come from the germline V gene.

The J gene is TRBJ1-5, the V gene TRBV18; D uncertain. CDR3 length: 14 amino acids. Trimming removed 5 bases from V and 4 bases from J, with 12 bases in between. From germline, CDR1 is KGHSH and CDR2 LQKENI. The DNA of the CDR3 is TGTGCCAGCTCAACTAGAAGGGATAATCAGCCCCAGCATTTT. Translation gives CASSTRRDNQPQHF.

This chain links TRBV3-1 (or the pseudogene TRBV3-2) with TRBJ1-3, with 10 positions matching TRBD1. V shed 6 bases, J shed 6 bases, and the junction held 8 bases outside the gene matches. This CDR3 region has 15 residues. Germline CDR1 and CDR2: LGHDT and YNNKEL (reference sequence). CDR3 nucleotide sequence: TGTGCCAGCAGGCTAGGGACAGGGGCACTAAACACCATATATTTT. Amino acid sequence: CASRLGTGALNTIYF.

The V gene is TRBV27, the J gene TRBJ2-3, with 11 positions matching TRBD2. The CDR3 consists of 16 residues. J lost 6 bases, V lost 4 bases, and 9 bases had no gene match. Germline CDR1 and CDR2: MNHEY and SMNVEV (reference sequence). CDR3 bases: TGTGCCAGCAGTTCCCTACTAGCGGGAGTAGCCGATACGCAGTATTTT. It encodes CASSSLLAGVADTQYF.

The chain has TRBV5-1 and TRBJ2-1, with 8 bases that match TRBD2. The CDR3 consists of 15 residues. With 3 bases clipped from V and 8 bases from J, the junction kept 10 bases outside the gene matches. Germline CDR1 SGHRS, CDR2 YFSETQ. CDR3 sequence: CASSWRASGFDEQFF. CDR3 nucleotides: TGCGCCAGCAGCTGGAGGGCTAGCGGGTTTGATGAGCAGTTCTTC.

The gene calls are TRBV5-6 and TRBJ2-1; D is possibly TRBD2 (5 bases). V gave up 4 bases and J gave up 12 bases, with 14 bases separating them. The CDR3 is made up of 12 amino acids. Germline assignment: CDR1 SGHDT and CDR2 YYEEEE. The CDR3 coding sequence is TGTGCCAGCAGCGCATCTACTAGTACGCAGTTCTTC. This gives the protein CASSASTSTQFF.